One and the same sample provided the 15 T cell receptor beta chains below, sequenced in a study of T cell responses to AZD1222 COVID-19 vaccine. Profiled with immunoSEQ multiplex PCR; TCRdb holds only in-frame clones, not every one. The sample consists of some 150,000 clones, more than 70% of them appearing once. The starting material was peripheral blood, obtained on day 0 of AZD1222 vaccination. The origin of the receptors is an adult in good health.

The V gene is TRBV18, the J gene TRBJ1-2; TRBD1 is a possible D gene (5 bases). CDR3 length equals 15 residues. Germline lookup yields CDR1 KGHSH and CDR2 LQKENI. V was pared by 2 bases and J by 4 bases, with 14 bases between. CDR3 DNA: TGTGCCAGCTCACCAGACCGGGACTGGGTCTATGGCTACACCTTC. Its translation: CASSPDRDWVYGYTF.

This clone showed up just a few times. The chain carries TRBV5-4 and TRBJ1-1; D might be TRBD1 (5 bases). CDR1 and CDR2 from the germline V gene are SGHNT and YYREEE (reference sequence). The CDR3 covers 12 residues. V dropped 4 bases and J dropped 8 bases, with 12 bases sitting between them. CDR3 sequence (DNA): TGTGCCAGCAGCCCACCGCGGGGGGAAGCTTTCTTT. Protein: CASSPPRGEAFF.

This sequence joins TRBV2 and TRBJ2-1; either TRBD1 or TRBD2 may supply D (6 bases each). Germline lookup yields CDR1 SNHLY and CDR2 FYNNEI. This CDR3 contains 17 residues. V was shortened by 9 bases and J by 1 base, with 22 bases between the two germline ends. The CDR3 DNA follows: TGTGCCAGGAGGACAGAGCCGGGACTGTCTTCCTACAATGAGCAGTTCTTC. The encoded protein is CARRTEPGLSSYNEQFF.

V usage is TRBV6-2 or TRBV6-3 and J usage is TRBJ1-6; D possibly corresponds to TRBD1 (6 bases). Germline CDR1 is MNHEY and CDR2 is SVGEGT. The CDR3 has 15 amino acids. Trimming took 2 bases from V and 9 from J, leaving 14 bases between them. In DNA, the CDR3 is TGTGCCAGCAGTTACACAGGGTATGGACGTTCACCCCTCCACTTT. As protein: CASSYTGYGRSPLHF.

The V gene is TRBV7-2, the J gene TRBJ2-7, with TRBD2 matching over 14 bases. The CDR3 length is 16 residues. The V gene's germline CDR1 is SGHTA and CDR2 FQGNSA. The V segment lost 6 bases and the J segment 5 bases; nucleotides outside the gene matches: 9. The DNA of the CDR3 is TGTGCCAGCAGTTACGGACTAGCGGGAGGTAGCCACGAGCAGTACTTC. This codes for CASSYGLAGGSHEQYF.

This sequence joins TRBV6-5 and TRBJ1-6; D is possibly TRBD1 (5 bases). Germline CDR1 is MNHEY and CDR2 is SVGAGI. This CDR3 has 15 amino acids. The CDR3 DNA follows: TGTGTTACGCGGGGGATAGTCTCCTATAATTCACCCCTCCACTTT. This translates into CVTRGIVSYNSPLHF.

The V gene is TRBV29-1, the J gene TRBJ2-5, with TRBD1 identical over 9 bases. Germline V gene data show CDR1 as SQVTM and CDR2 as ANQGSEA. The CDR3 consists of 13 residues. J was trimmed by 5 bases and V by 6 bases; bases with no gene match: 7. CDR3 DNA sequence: TGCAGCGTCGTTGACAGGGGGATTGAGACCCAGTACTTC. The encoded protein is CSVVDRGIETQYF. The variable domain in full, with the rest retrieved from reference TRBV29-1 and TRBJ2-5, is SAVISQKPSRDICQRGTSLTIQCQVDSQVTMMFWYRQQPGQSLTLIATANQGSEATYESGFVIDKFPISRPNLTFSTLTVSNMSPEDSSIYLCSVVDRGIETQYFGPGTRLLVL.

The CDR3 loop is CASSLGGLSGRETQYF. CDR3 in DNA: TGTGCCAGCAGCTTGGGGGGGCTTAGCGGGAGAGAGACCCAGTACTTC. This rearrangement joins TRBV5-6 to TRBJ2-5; 9 nucleotides agree with TRBD2. With V trimmed by 0 bases and J by 4 bases, 7 bases remained unmatched. The CDR3 loop spans 16 amino acids. Germline values: CDR1 SGHDT, CDR2 YYEEEE. Filled out from reference TRBV5-6 and TRBJ2-5, the complete variable domain reads DAGVTQSPTHLIKTRGQQVTLRCSPKSGHDTVSWYQQALGQGPQFIFQYYEEEERQRGNFPDRFSGHQFPNYSSELNVNALLLGDSALYLCASSLGGLSGRETQYFGPGTRLLVL.

Here the CDR3 DNA reads TGTGCCAGCAGTTTAATGGGGACAGGAGGCCTCTATGGCTACACCTTC. The encoded protein is CASSLMGTGGLYGYTF. This chain connects TRBV28 to TRBJ1-2, with 8 positions matching TRBD1. The CDR3 loop spans 16 amino acids. The V gene's germline CDR1 is MDHEN and CDR2 SYDVKM. V trimming: 2 bases; J trimming: 4 bases; junction bases outside the gene matches: 9.

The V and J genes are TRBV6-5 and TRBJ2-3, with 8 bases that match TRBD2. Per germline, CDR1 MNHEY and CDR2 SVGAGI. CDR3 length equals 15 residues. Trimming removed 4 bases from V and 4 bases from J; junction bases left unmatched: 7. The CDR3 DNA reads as TGTGCCAGCAGTTCAGCGGCGGGGGGCGCAGATACGCAGTATTTT. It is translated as CASSSAAGGADTQYF.

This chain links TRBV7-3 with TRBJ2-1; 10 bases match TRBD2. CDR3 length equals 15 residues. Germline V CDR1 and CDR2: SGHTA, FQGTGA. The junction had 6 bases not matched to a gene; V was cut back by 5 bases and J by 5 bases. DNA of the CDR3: TGTGCCAGCAGCCCTGGGGGACTAGCGCACAATGAGCAGTTCTTC. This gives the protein CASSPGGLAHNEQFF.

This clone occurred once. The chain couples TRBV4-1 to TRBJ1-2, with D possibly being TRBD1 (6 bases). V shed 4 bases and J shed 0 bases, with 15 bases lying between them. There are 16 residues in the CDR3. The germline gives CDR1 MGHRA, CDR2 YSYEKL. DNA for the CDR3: TGCGCCAGCAGCCCAAGCGTCACAGGGCCTAACTATGGCTACACCTTC. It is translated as CASSPSVTGPNYGYTF.

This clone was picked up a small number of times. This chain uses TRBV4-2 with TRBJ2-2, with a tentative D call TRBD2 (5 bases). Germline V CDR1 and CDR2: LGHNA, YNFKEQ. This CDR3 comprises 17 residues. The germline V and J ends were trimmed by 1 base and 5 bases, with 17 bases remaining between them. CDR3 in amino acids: CASSQAQIVGGTGELFF. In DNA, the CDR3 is TGTGCCAGCAGCCAAGCCCAGATTGTGGGCGGGACCGGGGAGCTGTTTTTT.

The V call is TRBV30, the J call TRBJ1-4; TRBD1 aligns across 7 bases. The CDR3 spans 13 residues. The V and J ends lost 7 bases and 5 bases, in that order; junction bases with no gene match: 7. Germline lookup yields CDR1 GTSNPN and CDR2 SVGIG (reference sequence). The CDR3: CAYSGQTNEKLFF. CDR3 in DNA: TGTGCCTACTCGGGACAGACGAATGAAAAACTGTTTTTT.

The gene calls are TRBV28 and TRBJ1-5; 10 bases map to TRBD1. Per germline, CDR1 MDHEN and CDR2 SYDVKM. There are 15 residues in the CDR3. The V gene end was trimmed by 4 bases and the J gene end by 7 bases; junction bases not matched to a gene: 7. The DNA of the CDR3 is TGTGCCAGCAGTTCCTGGGACAGGGGATTCCAGCCCCAGCATTTT. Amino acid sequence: CASSSWDRGFQPQHF.